These 32 T cell receptor beta chains came from one sample sequenced in a study of OX40 agonist ivuxolimab in advanced cancers. Profiled with immunoSEQ multiplex PCR; TCRdb holds only in-frame clones, not every one. The data contain over 35,000 clones, approximately 80% of them singletons. The sample in question was CD4+ or CD8+ T cells sorted from blood, obtained in a trial of the OX40 agonist ivuxolimab. The source of these receptors is an adult with an advanced solid tumor such as melanoma, head and neck, liver or kidney cancer.

CDR3 loop: CASQGEGYYEQFF. Written as DNA, the CDR3 is TGTGCCAGTCAGGGGGAAGGGTATTATGAGCAGTTCTTC. The chain is built from TRBV28 and TRBJ2-1, with TRBD1 identical over 7 bases. CDR1 and CDR2 (germline): MDHEN, SYDVKM. This CDR3 contains 13 residues. V dropped 9 bases and J dropped 8; count of bases not matched to a gene: 10.

The V gene is TRBV5-1, the J gene TRBJ2-7; D remains ambiguous. CDR3 length: 15 residues. Between the trimmed V and J ends, which lost 0 bases and 0 bases, there was a span of 10 bases. The germline V gene has CDR1 SGHRS and CDR2 YFSETQ. The CDR3 DNA sequence: TGCGCCAGCAGCTTGGCCGAGGATCTCTCCTACGAGCAGTACTTC. It specifies CASSLAEDLSYEQYF.

The chain is built from TRBV6-6 and TRBJ1-4, with a tentative D call TRBD1 (6 bases). The length of the CDR3 is 13 residues. From germline, CDR1 is MNHNY and CDR2 SVGAGI (reference sequence). The V and J ends lost 5 bases and 7 bases respectively, with 11 bases between them. The CDR3 DNA is TGTGCCAGCAGTATTTACAGGGCTGAAAAACTGTTTTTT. This gives the protein CASSIYRAEKLFF.

V usage is TRBV7-9 and J usage is TRBJ1-6; 9 bases line up with TRBD1. Germline CDR1 and CDR2: SEHNR and FQNEAQ (reference sequence). The CDR3 has 15 residues. V shed 5 bases, J shed 6 bases, and the junction held 5 bases outside the gene matches. CDR3 region: CASSRGQGGNSPLHF. The CDR3, as DNA: TGTGCCAGCAGCCGGGGACAGGGCGGTAATTCACCCCTCCACTTT.

There are a few counts of this clone. The chain carries TRBV4-2 and TRBJ1-3; 8 bases align to TRBD1. V lost 3 bases to trimming and J lost 1 base; unmatched junction nucleotides: 5. CDR3 length equals 16 residues. The germline V gene encodes CDR1 LGHNA and CDR2 YNFKEQ. For the CDR3, the DNA is TGTGCCAGCAGCCAGGATCGGACAGGGTCTGGAAACACCATATATTTT. It is translated as CASSQDRTGSGNTIYF.

The chain joins TRBV18 to TRBJ2-5; 7 bases align to TRBD2. The CDR3 length is 15 residues. The germline V gene encodes CDR1 KGHSH and CDR2 LQKENI. V was pared by 2 bases and J by 2 bases, with 5 bases of the junction left unmatched. The CDR3 coding sequence is TGTGCCAGCTCACCAAGCGGGAAGGGTCAAGAGACCCAGTACTTC. Encoded protein: CASSPSGKGQETQYF.

The rearrangement links TRBV5-5 to TRBJ1-1; 11 bases agree with TRBD1. The germline V gene encodes CDR1 SGHKS and CDR2 YYEKEE (reference sequence). The V segment lost 1 base and the J segment 7 bases; nucleotides outside the gene matches: 6. The CDR3 has 15 amino acids. The CDR3, as DNA: TGTGCCAGCAGCTTGATTGGGACAGGGGGGTTTGAAGCTTTCTTT. Its protein is CASSLIGTGGFEAFF.

The J gene is TRBJ2-7, the V gene TRBV19; TRBD1 might be the D (6 bases). Germline values: CDR1 LNHDA, CDR2 SQIVND (reference sequence). The CDR3 consists of 15 residues. With 2 bases removed from V and 3 bases from J, the gap between germline ends came to 14 bases. The CDR3 region has the DNA TGTGCCAGTAGTATAATGAGAACAGGGAACTACGAGCAGTACTTC. Amino acid sequence: CASSIMRTGNYEQYF.

The chain couples TRBV28 to TRBJ1-3; tentative D call: TRBD1 (5 bases). Trimming removed 5 bases at V and 1 base at J, with 15 bases between. From germline, CDR1 is MDHEN and CDR2 SYDVKM. This CDR3 spans 16 amino acids. The CDR3 DNA sequence: TGTGCCAGCAGTGTGGGTGGGACGGAGTCTGGAAACACCATATATTTT. Translated, it gives CASSVGGTESGNTIYF.

CDR3 nucleotides: TGCGCCAGCAAAAACATGGACAGGGTAGACTCCTACGAGCAGTACTTC. It encodes CASKNMDRVDSYEQYF. The chain uses TRBV10-1 and TRBJ2-7, with 8 bases aligning to TRBD1. Germline CDR1 WNHNN, CDR2 SYGVQD (reference sequence). J lost 0 bases, V lost 7 bases, and 11 bases had no gene match. The CDR3 totals 16 residues.

Only a few counts were recorded for this clone. The chain links TRBV19 to TRBJ2-5, with 9 bases aligning to TRBD1. Germline CDR1 is LNHDA and CDR2 is SQIVND (reference sequence). The V segment lost 7 bases and the J segment 2 bases; nucleotides outside the gene matches: 8. The CDR3 totals 15 residues. CDR3 in amino acids: CASKKDRGLQETQYF. DNA of the CDR3: TGTGCCAGTAAAAAGGACAGGGGACTACAAGAGACCCAGTACTTC.

The rearrangement uses TRBV2 and TRBJ1-6, with a tentative D call TRBD1 (5 bases). This CDR3 region has 15 residues. The V end lost 7 bases, the J end lost 7 bases, and 17 bases lay between the germline ends. In germline, CDR1 is SNHLY, CDR2 FYNNEI. The CDR3 DNA sequence: TGTGCCAGCACCACAGGCCTTTCGCCCAATTCACCCCTCCACTTT. Its protein is CASTTGLSPNSPLHF. Together with reference TRBV2 and TRBJ1-6, the CDR3 gives the full variable domain: EPEVTQTPSHQVTQMGQEVILRCVPISNHLYFYWYRQILGQKVEFLVSFYNNEISEKSEIFDDQFSVERPDGSNFTLKIRSTKLEDSAMYFCASTTGLSPNSPLHFGNGTRLTVT.

V gene TRBV10-3 combines with J gene TRBJ2-1; 13 bases align to TRBD2. From germline, CDR1 is ENHRY and CDR2 SYGVKD. CDR3 length: 19 residues. V trimming: 0 bases; J trimming: 7 bases; junction bases outside the gene matches: 12. The CDR3 sequence: CAISESTSGRAWIENEQFF. In nucleotides, the CDR3 is TGTGCCATCAGTGAGTCTACTAGCGGGAGGGCCTGGATTGAGAATGAGCAGTTCTTC.

The chain uses TRBV7-2 and TRBJ2-1, with D perhaps matching TRBD1 (6 bases). Germline-derived CDR1 and CDR2 are SGHTA and FQGNSA. The CDR3 covers 12 residues. With 5 bases removed from V and 15 bases from J, the gap between germline ends came to 17 bases. The CDR3 is CASSLRTDPRFF. CDR3 nucleotides: TGTGCCAGCAGCCTACGGACAGACCCCAGGTTCTTC. The full variable domain, its missing parts supplied by reference TRBV7-2 and TRBJ2-1, is GAGVSQSPSNKVTEKGKDVELRCDPISGHTALYWYRQSLGQGLEFLIYFQGNSAPDKSGLPSDRFSAERTGGSVSTLTIQRTQQEDSAVYLCASSLRTDPRFFGPGTRLTVL.

The CDR3 is CASSSNARPGYTF. The DNA of the CDR3 is TGTGCCAGCAGCTCCAACGCGAGGCCGGGCTACACCTTC. J is TRBJ1-2 and V is TRBV7-8; D remains unclear. Germline CDR1 and CDR2: SGHVS and FQNEAQ. The CDR3 runs to 13 residues. Trimming stripped 4 bases from V and 8 bases from J, with 14 bases between.

V and J are TRBV10-3 and TRBJ2-3; D is unclear. Germline lookup yields CDR1 ENHRY and CDR2 SYGVKD. The CDR3 is made up of 15 amino acids. Trimming left V 8 bases short and J 3 bases short, with 18 bases between. CDR3 amino acids: CAIASNPGSTDTQYF. As DNA, the CDR3 is TGTGCCATCGCGAGCAACCCTGGGTCGACAGATACGCAGTATTTT.

This clone was observed a single time. This chain joins TRBV5-5 and TRBJ2-3, with 9 bases fitting TRBD2. Germline CDR1 SGHKS, CDR2 YYEKEE (reference sequence). CDR3 length: 14 residues. V shed 8 bases, J shed 0 bases, and the junction held 4 bases outside the gene matches. CDR3 in DNA: TGTGCCAGTAGCGGGAGAGGTAGCACAGATACGCAGTATTTT. Protein sequence: CASSGRGSTDTQYF.

The gene calls are TRBV5-6 and TRBJ1-5; D is perhaps TRBD1 (6 bases). This CDR3 has 14 amino acids. V was clipped by 1 base and J by 5 bases, with 10 bases between them. The germline gives CDR1 SGHDT, CDR2 YYEEEE. CDR3 sequence reads: CASSLWGGHQPQHF. CDR3 nucleotides: TGTGCCAGCAGCTTGTGGGGGGGGCATCAGCCCCAGCATTTT.

This clone came up a few times. The rearrangement links TRBV7-9 to TRBJ2-3; D unresolved. Trimming took 4 bases from V and 0 from J, leaving 14 bases between them. Germline V gives CDR1 SEHNR, CDR2 FQNEAQ (reference sequence). The CDR3 is 16 residues long. The CDR3 DNA is TGTGCCAGCAGCTCAACGAAGGAGCCTAGCACAGATACGCAGTATTTT. It encodes CASSSTKEPSTDTQYF.

V and J are TRBV7-2 and TRBJ1-1; a possible D gene is TRBD1 (6 bases). Trimming shortened V by 2 bases and J by 5 bases, and 9 bases separated the two germline ends. This CDR3 has 13 amino acids. Germline V gene data show CDR1 as SGHTA and CDR2 as FQGNSA. This chain's CDR3 is CASSLTGNTEAFF. In DNA, the CDR3 is TGTGCCAGCAGCTTAACAGGGAATACTGAAGCTTTCTTT.

The CDR3 protein is CASSPQDRGTGELFF. DNA of the CDR3: TGTGCCAGCAGTCCCCAGGACAGGGGGACCGGGGAGCTGTTTTTT. The rearrangement links TRBV6-1 to TRBJ2-2, with 10 positions matching TRBD1. The germline gives CDR1 MNHNS, CDR2 SASEGT. The ends lost 5 bases at V and 5 bases at J; junction bases unmatched: 5. This CDR3 has 15 amino acids.

This chain uses TRBV28 with TRBJ1-5; 8 positions agree with TRBD1. Unmatched junction bases numbered 5, after V lost 6 bases and J lost 4 bases. This CDR3 has 14 amino acids. Germline V gene sequence: CDR1 MDHEN, CDR2 SYDVKM. The CDR3 sequence is CASRSRQGNQPQHF. The CDR3 region has the DNA TGTGCCAGCAGATCCAGACAGGGGAATCAGCCCCAGCATTTT.

In this sample, this clone turned up once. The V call is TRBV7-8, the J call TRBJ2-2; 8 bases line up with TRBD2. The CDR3 runs 16 residues. CDR1 and CDR2 (germline): SGHVS, FQNEAQ. V lost 5 bases to trimming and J lost 1 base; unmatched junction nucleotides: 6. CDR3 loop: CASSPPLAGNTGELFF. In DNA form, the CDR3 reads TGTGCCAGCAGCCCCCCGCTAGCGGGGAACACCGGGGAGCTGTTTTTT. Together with reference TRBV7-8 and TRBJ2-2, the CDR3 gives the full variable domain: GAGVSQSPRYKVAKRGQDVALRCDPISGHVSLFWYQQALGQGPEFLTYFQNEAQLDKSGLPSDRFFAERPEGSVSTLKIQRTQQEDSAVYLCASSPPLAGNTGELFFGEGSRLTVL.

Only one count was recorded for this clone. This sequence joins TRBV27 and TRBJ2-1; TRBD2 aligns across 7 bases. The CDR3 runs to 18 residues. CDR1 MNHEY and CDR2 SMNVEV come from the germline V gene (reference sequence). V gave up 8 bases and J gave up 4 bases; unmatched junction bases: 20. The CDR3, as DNA: TGTGCCAGCTCAGGGCAGCGGGAAGGTGGGTTTATGTACAATGAGCAGTTCTTC. Translating gives CASSGQREGGFMYNEQFF.

The J gene is TRBJ2-1, the V gene TRBV5-4; TRBD2 might be the D (7 bases). Trimming removed 3 bases at V and 12 bases at J, with 10 bases between. CDR3 length: 11 residues. From germline, CDR1 is SGHNT and CDR2 YYREEE (reference sequence). CDR3 bases: TGTGCCAGCAGCTCCGGGGGGCCGCAGTTCTTC. This codes for CASSSGGPQFF. Combining the CDR3 with reference TRBV5-4 and TRBJ2-1 gives the whole variable domain ETGVTQSPTHLIKTRGQQVTLRCSSQSGHNTVSWYQQALGQGPQFIFQYYREEENGRGNFPPRFSGLQFPNYSSELNVNALELDDSALYLCASSSGGPQFFGPGTRLTVL.

In DNA form, the CDR3 reads TGCGCCAACCGTGGCATGTTCTACGAGCAGTACTTC. It specifies CANRGMFYEQYF. This chain links TRBV10-1 with TRBJ2-7, with D hard to call. V gave up 10 bases and J gave up 3 bases, with 13 bases separating them. The CDR3 spans 12 residues. CDR1 and CDR2 from the germline V gene are WNHNN and SYGVQD (reference sequence).

The chain has TRBV7-3 and TRBJ2-1, with 9 bases fitting TRBD2. Germline V CDR1 and CDR2: SGHTA, FQGTGA. J was trimmed by 9 bases and V by 7 bases; bases with no gene match: 13. This CDR3 has 15 residues. The CDR3 region has the DNA TGTGCCAGCACCTGGAACGGCCTAGCGGGAAGTGAGCAGTTCTTC. This codes for CASTWNGLAGSEQFF.

The chain couples TRBV9 to TRBJ2-2; 13 bases line up with TRBD2. The germline V gene encodes CDR1 SGDLS and CDR2 YYNGEE. This CDR3 region has 16 residues. The trim removed 3 bases at V and 3 bases at J, leaving 2 bases unmatched. CDR3 amino acids: CASSGTSGGDTGELFF. The CDR3 nucleotides read TGTGCCAGCAGCGGGACTAGCGGGGGAGACACCGGGGAGCTGTTTTTT.

This sequence joins TRBV4-1 and TRBJ2-3; TRBD2 agrees at 10 bases. V lost 4 bases, J lost 0 bases, and 4 bases stayed unmatched. Germline CDR1 reads MGHRA; CDR2 reads YSYEKL. The CDR3 is 16 residues long. The CDR3 spells CASSPGLAVSTDTQYF. The CDR3 nucleotides are TGCGCCAGCAGCCCAGGACTAGCGGTTAGCACAGATACGCAGTATTTT.

The chain uses TRBV5-1 and TRBJ2-4; no clear D gene. This CDR3 comprises 16 residues. Trimming removed 0 bases from V and 1 base from J, with 11 bases in between. Germline-derived CDR1 and CDR2 are SGHRS and YFSETQ. The DNA for the CDR3 is TGCGCCAGCAGCTTGGTTGAAGGTGAGGCCAAAAACATTCAGTACTTC. The encoded protein is CASSLVEGEAKNIQYF.

This clone was counted once. This chain joins TRBV6-5 and TRBJ1-1; possibly TRBD1 for D (6 bases). The CDR3 length is 14 residues. Per the germline V gene, CDR1 is MNHEY and CDR2 is SVGAGI. The V gene lost 8 bases and the J gene lost 4 bases, with 17 bases spanning the gap. The CDR3 here is CASGRTVSFTEAFF. CDR3 nucleotides: TGTGCCAGCGGACGGACAGTCTCTTTCACTGAAGCTTTCTTT.

The CDR3 bases are TGTGCCAGCAGTTCGACAGGGGTAAGAGAGCAGTACTTC. Protein sequence: CASSSTGVREQYF. The chain couples TRBV11-3 to TRBJ2-7, with 8 bases fitting TRBD1. V lost 6 bases, J lost 7 bases, and 8 bases stayed unmatched. Looked up from germline, CDR1 is SGHNT and CDR2 is YENEEA. This CDR3 has 13 residues.